This TCR beta chain appears in the sequencing data of a study of T cell responses to AZD1222 COVID-19 vaccine. Comments on this clone: Its antigen is not identified.

Points from the study as a whole: It should be noted that donors were predominantly white British and more often female, and clonal diversity was possibly underestimated.

Produced via immunoSEQ multiplex PCR; TCRdb's table is partial and in-frame only. The data show roughly 55,000 clones, more than 80% seen once. Germline CDR1 and CDR2: LNHDA and SQIVND (reference sequence). This CDR3 has 14 amino acids. V shed 3 bases and J shed 2 bases, with 9 bases lying between them. This specimen consisted of peripheral blood, obtained on day 0 of AZD1222 vaccination. This rearrangement joins TRBV19 to TRBJ2-3; D unclear. This TCR derives from an adult in good health. The CDR3 sequence: CASSIVAVTDTQYF. DNA for the CDR3: TGTGCCAGTAGTATCGTGGCAGTCACAGATACGCAGTATTTT.